This T cell receptor (beta chain) was retrieved from a study of OX40 agonist ivuxolimab in advanced cancers. Overall study context: Three patients, one with hepatocellular carcinoma and two with cutaneous melanoma, responded partially. The study, taken as a whole, reports: Low normalized T-cell clonal expansion also characterized some of the nonresponders. Relative to CD4+ cells, CD8+ T cells on average had more expanded clones.

Using immunoSEQ multiplex PCR, the repertoire was profiled, and TCRdb retains in-frame clones only, with some absent. The sample records 15,000 or so clones, about 79% being singletons. A note on this clone: Antigen: not known.

Looked up from germline, CDR1 is MRHNA and CDR2 is SNTAGT. Trimming shortened V by 0 bases and J by 2 bases, and 5 bases separated the two germline ends. The CDR3 is made up of 15 amino acids. The origin of this receptor is an adult with an advanced solid tumor such as melanoma, head and neck, liver or kidney cancer. The chain employs TRBV6-4 and TRBJ2-6; D is perhaps TRBD2 (5 bases). The source was CD4+ or CD8+ T cells sorted from blood, collected in a trial of the OX40 agonist ivuxolimab. For the CDR3, the DNA is TGTGCCAGCAGTGACTCCGGGGCTGGGGCCAACGTCCTGACTTTC. Amino acids: CASSDSGAGANVLTF.